This T cell receptor beta chain appears in the sequencing data of a study of cytomegalovirus exposure and HLA in healthy donors. Across the study: Early on, a data release was issued that held roughly 80 million unique TCRs from HLA-typed donors.

The CDR3 is 14 amino acids. Germline V lookup: CDR1 SEHNR, CDR2 FQNEAQ (reference sequence). V shed 4 bases and J shed 6 bases, with 10 bases lying between them. The primer mix had 60 Vbeta and 13 Jbeta primers. Clones were read by immunoSEQ multiplex PCR, and TCRdb kept only the in-frame ones, dropping some. The sample records roughly 150,000 clones, roughly three quarters being singletons. This clone was counted a few times. The TCR was taken from a male donor in good health and CMV-seronegative. The J gene is TRBJ1-6, the V gene TRBV7-9, with D perhaps matching TRBD1 (6 bases). Source material: PBMCs. This CDR3 is CASSSTGFNSPLHF. The DNA for the CDR3 is TGTGCCAGCAGCTCAACAGGGTTTAATTCACCCCTCCACTTT.